This record looks at one T cell receptor beta chain sequence and its context. Its antigen is not identified. This entry is derived from a study of monozygotic twins with inflammatory bowel disease. Germline values: CDR1 SGHRS, CDR2 YFSETQ. The CDR3 loop spans 15 amino acids. Template switching introduced UMIs that contain a 6-nucleotide sample barcode. TCRdb re-called the 5' RACE reads, yielding one record per CDR3 amino acid sequence without DNA. The specimen's table records about 43,000 distinct CDR3 sequences. Findings of the study overall: Distinction of different T cell subtypes was not possible. The data did not back a single strong IBD-associated clonotype or signal.

The receptor was derived from a human donor with ulcerative colitis or Crohn's disease, or a healthy co-twin of an affected twin (not recorded which). This rearrangement joins TRBV5-1 to TRBJ1-1. The sequenced sample was blood. The CDR3: CASSLNGLENTEAFF.